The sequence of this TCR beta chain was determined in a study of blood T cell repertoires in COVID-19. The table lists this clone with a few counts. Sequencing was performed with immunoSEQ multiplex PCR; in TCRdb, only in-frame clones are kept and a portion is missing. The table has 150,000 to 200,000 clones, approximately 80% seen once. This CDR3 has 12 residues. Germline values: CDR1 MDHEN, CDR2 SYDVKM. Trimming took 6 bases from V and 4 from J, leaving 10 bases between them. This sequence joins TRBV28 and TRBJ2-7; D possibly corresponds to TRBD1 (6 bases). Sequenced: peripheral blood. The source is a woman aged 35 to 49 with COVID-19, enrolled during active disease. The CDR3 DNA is TGTGCCAGCAGGGACAGCGGTTACGAGCAGTACTTC. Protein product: CASRDSGYEQYF.